This T cell receptor beta chain was documented in a study of CD8+CD57+ T cells in acquired aplastic anemia. Turning to the study itself: On average, sorted CD4+ and CD8+ cells gave approximately 3.1 ug of DNA. Where healthy donors were concerned, CD4+ cells averaged about 10 million reads.

Findings and caveats of the study: Some 31 shared CD8+ CDR3s appeared highly expressed within patients' immunodominant clones. Researchers reported that CD8+ Simpson's diversity was not significantly different in patients versus controls.

The germline V gene has CDR1 SGHVS and CDR2 FQNEAQ. The CDR3 is made up of 18 amino acids. V lost 5 bases to trimming and J lost 6 bases, with 29 bases between them. Of note for this clonotype: No antigen is known for it.

Profiling of TCR beta VDJ combinations and CDR3 sequences used genomic DNA as template. In TCRdb, the reads were re-called with MiXCR into one record per CDR3 protein. The table shows 350,000 to 450,000 distinct CDR3 sequences, with about two thirds occurring only once. The chain carries TRBV7-8 and TRBJ2-7; perhaps TRBD2 as D (6 bases). This clonotype was obtained from a human donor in good health, serving as a control. Sequenced sample: sorted CD4+, CD8+, or CD8+CD57+ T cells (not recorded which) from PBMCs. CDR3 nucleotides: TGTGCCAGCAGCCCGCACCCGAGCGGGCCGACTACGACGGGCGAGCAGTACTTC. Protein product: CASSPHPSGPTTTGEQYF.